These T cell receptor beta chains were read from a single sample in a study of blood T cell repertoires in COVID-19. Sequenced by immunoSEQ multiplex PCR; TCRdb stores in-frame clones only, minus some. Here the sample spans roughly 400,000 clones, around nine tenths being singletons. Specimen: PBMCs or T cells enriched from blood (not recorded which). Source of these receptors: a woman aged 18-29 years who had been exposed to COVID-19. CDR3s include the opening cysteine and the closing phenylalanine or tryptophan. Fields, in order: D gene, clone size, J gene, V gene, CDR3 protein, CDR3 DNA. D genes are given only for firm matches. For some rows the clone size is stated as once, few or many, or as a class when expanded; others skip it.

>-|-|TRBJ2-1|TRBV7-6
CASSLAADYNEQFF
TGTGCCAGCAGCTTGGCAGCGGACTACAATGAGCAGTTCTTC
>-|-|TRBJ1-1|TRBV19
CASSKPEMNTEAFF
TGTGCCAGTAGTAAACCGGAGATGAACACTGAAGCTTTCTTT
>-|-|TRBJ2-2|TRBV19
CASSSQGRAGELFF
TGTGCCAGTAGTTCCCAGGGTAGGGCCGGGGAGCTGTTTTTT
>TRBD1|once|TRBJ1-2|TRBV18
CASSPITNRGKSYGYTF
TGTGCCAGCTCACCAATAACTAACAGGGGGAAGAGCTATGGCTACACCTTC
>TRBD2|-|TRBJ2-2|TRBV7-2
CARKTSPNTGELFF
TGTGCCAGGAAGACTAGCCCGAACACCGGGGAGCTGTTTTTT
>-|-|TRBJ1-2|TRBV7-2
CASSPAGDWYGYTF
TGTGCCAGCAGCCCAGCGGGAGATTGGTATGGCTACACCTTC
>TRBD1|-|TRBJ2-7|TRBV3-1/TRBV3-2
CASSQTGAPWF
TGTGCCAGCAGCCAGACAGGGGCCCCTTGGTTC
>-|-|TRBJ2-7|TRBV3-1/TRBV3-2
CASSSSSNLYEQYF
TGTGCCAGCAGCAGTAGCTCGAACCTTTACGAGCAGTACTTC
>-|-|TRBJ2-3|TRBV15
CATSRDRSDTQYF
TGTGCCACCAGCAGAGATCGTTCAGATACGCAGTATTTT
>-|-|TRBJ1-2|TRBV18
CASSPGDGYTF
TGTGCCAGCTCACCCGGGGATGGCTACACCTTC
>-|-|TRBJ1-5|TRBV19
CASSIGQASQPQHF
TGTGCCAGTAGTATAGGACAGGCGAGTCAGCCCCAGCATTTT
>-|-|TRBJ2-1|TRBV15
CATSYQTDYNEQFF
TGTGCCACCAGCTACCAAACAGATTACAATGAGCAGTTCTTC
>-|once|TRBJ1-1|TRBV6-4
CATSPFGGMNTEAFF
TGTGCCACCTCCCCCTTTGGGGGCATGAACACTGAAGCTTTCTTT
>-|-|TRBJ2-7|TRBV11-2
CASSLGPSYEQYF
TGTGCCAGCAGCTTAGGCCCTAGCTACGAGCAGTACTTC
>-|-|TRBJ2-5|TRBV7-9
CASSSTPGNQETQYF
TGTGCCAGCAGCTCAACTCCCGGGAACCAAGAGACCCAGTACTTC
>-|-|TRBJ2-3|TRBV27
CASSSTDWPIYTDTQYF
TGTGCCAGCAGTTCGACGGACTGGCCGATTTACACAGATACGCAGTATTTT
>-|-|TRBJ1-5|TRBV6-2/TRBV6-3
CASSYTNRTASNQPQHF
TGTGCCAGCAGTTACACAAACAGGACAGCTAGCAATCAGCCCCAGCATTTT
>-|-|TRBJ1-2|TRBV7-2
CALESNYGYTF
TGTGCCCTAGAATCTAACTATGGCTACACCTTC
>-|-|TRBJ1-6|TRBV15
CATSRDIPPLHF
TGTGCCACCAGCAGAGATATTCCACCCCTCCACTTT
>-|-|TRBJ2-3|TRBV5-6
CASSSGARDTQYF
TGTGCCAGCAGCTCAGGGGCGCGAGATACGCAGTATTTT
>TRBD2|-|TRBJ2-1|TRBV10-3
CAISDSGGAFNEQFF
TGTGCCATCAGTGATAGCGGGGGAGCTTTCAATGAGCAGTTCTTC
>-|-|TRBJ1-2|TRBV28
CASRLTLNYGYTF
TGTGCCAGCAGACTGACACTTAACTATGGCTACACCTTC
>-|-|TRBJ1-6|TRBV9
CAFIWGVANSPLHF
TGTGCCTTCATCTGGGGGGTGGCTAATTCACCCCTCCACTTT
>-|-|TRBJ2-5|TRBV28
CASSLLGASGETQYF
TGTGCCAGCAGTTTACTAGGGGCTAGTGGAGAGACCCAGTACTTC
>-|-|TRBJ1-3|TRBV10-3
CAISGPGTALSGNTIYF
TGTGCTATCAGTGGGCCAGGGACTGCCCTCTCTGGAAACACCATATATTTT
>-|-|TRBJ1-5|TRBV10-2
CASSSILRTDQPQHF
TGCGCCAGCAGTAGTATATTACGGACTGATCAGCCCCAGCATTTT
>TRBD1|-|TRBJ2-1|TRBV28
CASSRPGQGVSRSEEQFF
TGTGCCAGCAGCAGACCGGGACAGGGGGTTTCGCGGAGCGAAGAGCAGTTCTTC
>-|-|TRBJ1-5|TRBV6-4
CASRAGASNQPQHF
TGTGCCAGCAGGGCAGGGGCTAGCAATCAGCCCCAGCATTTT
>-|-|TRBJ2-1|TRBV28
CASSSPGAKEYNEQFF
TGTGCCAGCAGTTCCCCGGGAGCAAAGGAATACAATGAGCAGTTCTTC
>TRBD1|-|TRBJ1-1|TRBV5-1
CASSLGQGGEAFF
TGCGCCAGCAGCTTGGGACAGGGGGGTGAAGCTTTCTTT
>TRBD1|-|TRBJ2-7|TRBV5-1
CASSKGQGKVYEQYF
TGCGCCAGCAGCAAAGGACAGGGGAAGGTCTACGAGCAGTACTTC
>TRBD2|-|TRBJ2-3|TRBV28
CASSGGGADTQYF
TGTGCCAGCAGCGGCGGGGGGGCAGATACGCAGTATTTT
>TRBD2|few|TRBJ2-7|TRBV7-2
CASSLDGTSGEQYF
TGTGCCAGCAGCTTAGACGGGACTAGCGGCGAGCAGTACTTC
>-|-|TRBJ1-1|TRBV5-4
CASSLEFGAHTEAFF
TGTGCCAGCAGCTTAGAGTTTGGGGCGCACACTGAAGCTTTCTTT
>TRBD2|-|TRBJ2-3|TRBV5-6
CASSFSGGADTQYF
TGTGCCAGCAGCTTTAGCGGGGGGGCCGATACGCAGTATTTT
>-|-|TRBJ1-3|TRBV4-1
CASSQDSPAGNTIYF
TGCGCCAGCAGCCAAGATAGTCCTGCGGGAAACACCATATATTTT
>TRBD2|-|TRBJ2-7|TRBV28
CASSQVAGEQYF
TGTGCCAGCAGCCAAGTAGCGGGCGAGCAGTACTTC
>-|-|TRBJ1-5|TRBV30
CAWMVLRQLSNQPQHF
TGTGCCTGGATGGTTTTAAGACAGCTTAGCAATCAGCCCCAGCATTTT
>-|once|TRBJ1-4|TRBV7-9
CASSTSGGLATNEKLFF
TGTGCCAGCAGCACCTCCGGAGGCCTTGCAACTAATGAAAAACTGTTTTTT
>TRBD1|-|TRBJ1-5|TRBV15
CATSRAGGDQPQHF
TGTGCCACCAGCAGAGCAGGGGGCGATCAGCCCCAGCATTTT
>TRBD1|-|TRBJ2-5|TRBV29-1
CSVLTGSGTQYF
TGCAGCGTGCTGACAGGGTCCGGGACCCAGTACTTC
>TRBD1|-|TRBJ2-5|TRBV19
CATTAQPGQGETQYF
TGTGCAACGACAGCACAACCGGGACAGGGGGAGACCCAGTACTTC
>-|-|TRBJ2-2|TRBV4-2
CASSRGNTGELFF
TGTGCCAGCAGCCGAGGTAACACCGGGGAGCTGTTTTTT
>TRBD1|few|TRBJ1-6|TRBV7-9
CASIGQDRYNSPLHF
TGTGCCAGCATTGGCCAGGACAGGTATAATTCACCCCTCCACTTT
>-|-|TRBJ2-3|TRBV3-1/TRBV3-2
CASSQGAQGTDTQYF
TGTGCCAGCAGCCAAGGTGCCCAGGGCACAGATACGCAGTATTTT
>TRBD1|once|TRBJ2-3|TRBV29-1
CSVEYRGKPEASEGGDTQYF
TGCAGCGTCGAATACAGGGGCAAGCCGGAGGCCAGTGAGGGTGGAGATACGCAGTATTTT
>TRBD1|-|TRBJ1-2|TRBV19
CASSADRARDGYTF
TGTGCCAGTAGTGCGGACAGGGCACGGGATGGCTACACCTTC
>-|-|TRBJ2-7|TRBV2
CASSVVLGASYEQYF
TGTGCCAGCAGTGTCGTATTGGGGGCCTCCTACGAGCAGTACTTC
>-|-|TRBJ2-2|TRBV19
CASRENTGELFF
TGTGCCAGCCGGGAGAACACCGGGGAGCTGTTTTTT
>TRBD1|-|TRBJ1-2|TRBV7-9
CASSLGYAGQGYGYTF
TGTGCCAGCAGCTTAGGATACGCGGGACAGGGCTATGGCTACACCTTC